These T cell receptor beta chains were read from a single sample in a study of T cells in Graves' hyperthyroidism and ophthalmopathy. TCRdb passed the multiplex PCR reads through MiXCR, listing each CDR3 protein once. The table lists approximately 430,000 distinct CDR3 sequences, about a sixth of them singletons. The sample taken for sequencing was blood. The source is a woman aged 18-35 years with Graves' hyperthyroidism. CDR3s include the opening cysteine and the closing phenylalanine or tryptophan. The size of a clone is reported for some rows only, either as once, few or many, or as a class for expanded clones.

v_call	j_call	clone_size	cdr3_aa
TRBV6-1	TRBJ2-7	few	CASTSGGESSYEQYF
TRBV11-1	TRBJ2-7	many	CASSEPRLAASYEQYF
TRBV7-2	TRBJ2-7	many	CASSYSTSGRGEQYF
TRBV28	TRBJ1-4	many	CASSFATNEKLFF
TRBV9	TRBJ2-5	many	CASSVGNSGRRAAFQETQYF
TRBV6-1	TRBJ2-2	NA	CASSSLKLAGHTGELFF
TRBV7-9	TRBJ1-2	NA	CASGKDYGYTF
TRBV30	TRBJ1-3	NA	CAGALSGNTIYF
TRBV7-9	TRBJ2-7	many	CASTPSPYEQYF
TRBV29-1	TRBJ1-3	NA	CSVNQGNTGNTIYF
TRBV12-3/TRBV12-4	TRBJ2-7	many	CASSPSNRVYHYEQYF
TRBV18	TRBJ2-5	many	CASSPRYYRGNQETQYF
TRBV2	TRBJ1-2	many	CASSEWRANYGYTF
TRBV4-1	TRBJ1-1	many	CASSPDNTEAFF
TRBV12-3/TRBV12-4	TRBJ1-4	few	CASNDRGNSGNEKLFF
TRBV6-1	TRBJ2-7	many	CASSPEAPAFALAGSYEQYF
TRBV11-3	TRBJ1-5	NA	CASSRRAADQPQHF
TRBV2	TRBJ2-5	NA	CASSTMMGTGTQETQYF
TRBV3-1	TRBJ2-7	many	CASSQDNLYSYEQYF
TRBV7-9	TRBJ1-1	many	CASSLGVGTEAFF
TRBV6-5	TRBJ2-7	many	CASSYSAGRPYEQYF
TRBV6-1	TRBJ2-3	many	CASRERLADSTDTQYF
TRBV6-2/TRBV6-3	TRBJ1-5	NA	CASSGETFQPQHF
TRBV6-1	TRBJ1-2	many	CASSSPTVGAGYGYTF
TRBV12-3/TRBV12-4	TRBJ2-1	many	CASSLGGTGGPLIAGAYNEQFF
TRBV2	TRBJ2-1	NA	CASIRWGTSGRGYNEQFF
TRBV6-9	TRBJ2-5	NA	CASSYTTGGPGETQYF
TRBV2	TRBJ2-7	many	CASSERRYYEQYF
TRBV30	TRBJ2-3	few	CTWSGRAKDTQYF
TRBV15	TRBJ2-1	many	CATSSFPRNEQFF
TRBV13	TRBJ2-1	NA	CASSVATGGANEQFF
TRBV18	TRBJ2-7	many	CASSPPSSQVHEQYF
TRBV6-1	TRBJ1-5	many	CASSAGFRQPQHF
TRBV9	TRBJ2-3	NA	CASSEGLAGVQYF
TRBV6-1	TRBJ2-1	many	CASSEADWGGPWNEQFF
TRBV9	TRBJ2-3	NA	CASATAASTDTQYF
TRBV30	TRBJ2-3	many	CAWSVLAGDTDTQYF
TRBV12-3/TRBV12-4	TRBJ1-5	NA	CASSPRTDQPQHF
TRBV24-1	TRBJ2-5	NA	CATSGRDRDGETQYF
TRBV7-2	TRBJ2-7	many	CASSLPSRGSSYEQYF
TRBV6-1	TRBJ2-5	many	CASSPASWGFLETQYF
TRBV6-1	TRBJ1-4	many	CASSVDTGTGNEKLFF
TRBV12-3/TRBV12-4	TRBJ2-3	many	CASSFPPGQGGDTQYF
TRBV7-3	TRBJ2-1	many	CASRQGGPNREQFF
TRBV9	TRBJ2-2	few	CASSVFTGELFF
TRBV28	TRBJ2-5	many	CASSLGGGLGTQYF
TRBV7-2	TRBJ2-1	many	CASSSRSSGRDEQFF
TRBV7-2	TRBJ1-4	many	CASSQRAGTNEKLFF
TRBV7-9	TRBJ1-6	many	CASSSGVDSPLHF
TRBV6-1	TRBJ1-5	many	CASRQTGNPNQPQHF
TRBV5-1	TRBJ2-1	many	CASSLEVLAGAPYNEQFF
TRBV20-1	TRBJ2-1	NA	CSARDYGTGDFNEQFF
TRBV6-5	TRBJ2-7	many	CASSYSSSYEQYF
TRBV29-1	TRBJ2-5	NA	CSVDRQGYQETQYF
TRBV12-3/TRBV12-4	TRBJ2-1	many	CASSSRSGSRSYNEQFF
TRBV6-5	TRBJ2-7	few	CASSYSPEQLTYEQYF